The clone carrying this T cell receptor (beta chain) occurred once. At one end the junction does not follow the germline gene, possibly because of a read error. Germline CDR1 is MNHNS and CDR2 is SASEGT. The CDR3 has 13 amino acids. Priming with a constant-region primer yielded TCR beta cDNA from about 510 ng total RNA. Libraries covering TCR beta were generated through three nested multiplex PCR rounds (using a slightly modified ARM-PCR). The two initial PCR rounds, 9 to 11 cycles each, used TRBV1-TRBV30 forward and C-beta reverse primers. TCRdb re-called the multiplex PCR reads through MiXCR, storing one row per CDR3 protein. The table has fewer than 150,000 distinct CDR3 sequences, approximately 70% seen once. The data are from a study of tumor-infiltrating lymphocytes in primary liver carcinoma. Study summary: Male and female patients aged 30 to 69 years made up the cohort.

Extraction of RNA together with DNA used about 18-31 mg of unsorted bulk tissue. The proportion of viable tumor cells exceeded 75% in every tumor sample. Sequencing was done on a sample of liver tumor tissue from sampling region 1. Stated subset: tumor region T1, superior pole. The TCR was taken from a woman aged 55-70 years with primary liver carcinoma and hepatitis B virus infection. The gene calls are TRBV6-1 and TRBJ2-5, with D uncertain. CDR3: CATSEESFVTQYF. The CDR3 region has the DNA TGTGCCACCAGTGAAGAAAGTTTCGTGACCCAGTACTTC.